This paragraph reports one T cell receptor (beta chain). Its antigen is not identified. The data derive from a study of beta chain features in type 1 diabetes. Sequenced material consisted of expressed TCRB transcripts (all of the isolated RNA was reverse transcribed). Using immunoSEQ multiplex PCR, the repertoire was profiled, and TCRdb retains in-frame clones only, with some absent. The data show about 160,000 clones, with 50% to 70% seen just once and around 0.096% held by the top ten. Regarding the study as a whole: HLA effects on TCRB rearrangement stayed unresolved here. Shorter TCRB CDR3s, moderately but significantly so, marked every one of the four CD4+ subsets in Type 1 diabetes patients.

After removal of 5 bases from V and 4 bases from J, the junction contained 8 bases not matched to a gene. The CDR3 extends over 16 amino acids. Germline V CDR1 and CDR2: SEHNR, FQNEAQ (reference sequence). This TCR derives from a man aged 25 to 40 with type 1 diabetes. The chain employs TRBV7-9 and TRBJ1-6; 7 bases agree with TRBD1. The sample consisted of naive CD4+ T cells from blood. The CDR3 loop is CASSQTGTAYNSPLHF. The CDR3 coding sequence is TGTGCCAGCAGCCAAACCGGGACAGCTTATAATTCACCCCTCCACTTT.